Below are 7 T cell receptor beta chains sequenced from a single sample in a study of shared clonotypes between healthy human individuals. The repertoire was sequenced with immunoSEQ multiplex PCR; TCRdb's copy has only in-frame clones and lacks some. The sample lists almost 700,000 clones, around 90% occurring once. Terminally differentiated effector memory CD45RA+ cells were left out of the naive CD8 fraction, which was CD45RO-negative and positively selected for CCR7. Specimen: naive CD8+ T cells sorted from blood. The receptors were sampled from a man aged 25-45 years in good health.

The chain links TRBV29-1 to TRBJ2-3, with 7 bases lining up with TRBD2. This CDR3 has 17 amino acids. The V gene's germline CDR1 is SQVTM and CDR2 ANQGSEA. With 2 bases clipped from V and 2 bases from J, the junction kept 13 bases outside the gene matches. CDR3 amino acids: CSVESLPTGGLTDTQYF. Written as DNA, the CDR3 is TGCAGCGTTGAAAGCCTCCCAACGGGGGGTCTCACAGATACGCAGTATTTT.

The chain recombines TRBV5-1 with TRBJ2-7; D perhaps matches TRBD2 (5 bases). This CDR3 region has 14 residues. The germline V gene encodes CDR1 SGHRS and CDR2 YFSETQ. V shed 0 bases and J shed 2 bases, with 9 bases lying between them. The CDR3 is CASSLDLAAYEQYF. The CDR3 nucleotides are TGCGCCAGCAGCTTGGATCTAGCAGCCTACGAGCAGTACTTC.

The chain couples TRBV5-5 to TRBJ2-3, with D perhaps TRBD2 (6 bases). This CDR3 has 14 residues. With 6 bases removed from V and 2 bases from J, the gap between germline ends came to 13 bases. Looked up from germline, CDR1 is SGHKS and CDR2 is YYEKEE (reference sequence). CDR3 DNA sequence: TGTGCCAGCATCGTCGGGGGAAACACAGATACGCAGTATTTT. This gives the protein CASIVGGNTDTQYF. Full variable domain (rest looked up from reference TRBV5-5 and TRBJ2-3): DAGVTQSPTHLIKTRGQQVTLRCSPISGHKSVSWYQQVLGQGPQFIFQYYEKEERGRGNFPDRFSARQFPNYSSELNVNALLLGDSALYLCASIVGGNTDTQYFGPGTRLTVL.

This chain links TRBV27 with TRBJ2-5, with D possibly TRBD1 on 6 matching bases. The CDR3 totals 15 residues. V lost 5 bases to trimming and J lost 5 bases, with 18 bases between them. Germline CDR1 and CDR2: MNHEY and SMNVEV (reference sequence). The CDR3 nucleotides are TGTGCCAGCAGTGGTCACAGGGAGTGGGGGGAGACCCAGTACTTC. Translation gives CASSGHREWGETQYF.

The V call is TRBV7-6, the J call TRBJ2-7; no clear D gene. The length of the CDR3 is 14 residues. Germline V gene sequence: CDR1 SGHVS, CDR2 FNYEAQ. Trimming cost V 1 base and J 0 bases, with 7 bases left between them. The CDR3 region is CASSLVGSSYEQYF. CDR3 DNA: TGTGCCAGCAGCTTAGTCGGTAGCTCCTACGAGCAGTACTTC.

The rearrangement joins TRBV10-3 to TRBJ1-1; no firm D call. Looked up from germline, CDR1 is ENHRY and CDR2 is SYGVKD. V was shortened by 2 bases and J by 2 bases, with 12 bases between the two germline ends. The CDR3 totals 15 residues. Here the CDR3 DNA reads TGTGCCATCAGTGAGGCCACGGCATTTAACACTGAAGCTTTCTTT. Translation gives CAISEATAFNTEAFF.

The chain recombines TRBV5-6 with TRBJ2-3; 8 bases are a match to TRBD2. The CDR3 has 15 residues. CDR1 is SGHDT, CDR2 YYEEEE, per germline. Trimming at V came to 1 base and at J to 2 bases, leaving 3 bases not matched to a gene. The DNA of the CDR3 is TGTGCCAGCAGCTTGAGCGGGGGTTACACAGATACGCAGTATTTT. It is translated as CASSLSGGYTDTQYF. The entire variable domain, with the rest obtained from reference TRBV5-6 and TRBJ2-3, is as follows: DAGVTQSPTHLIKTRGQQVTLRCSPKSGHDTVSWYQQALGQGPQFIFQYYEEEERQRGNFPDRFSGHQFPNYSSELNVNALLLGDSALYLCASSLSGGYTDTQYFGPGTRLTVL.